Each of the 13 T cell receptor beta chains below was sequenced from the same sample in a study of T cell responses to AZD1222 COVID-19 vaccine. Measured with immunoSEQ multiplex PCR; TCRdb has only the in-frame clones, and not every one. The sample has about 130,000 clones; about nine tenths are singletons. The source was peripheral blood, collected on day 0 of MenACWY control vaccination. All receptors derive from an adult in good health.

This chain links TRBV6-5 with TRBJ2-7; D might be TRBD1 or TRBD2, each matching 5 bases. V was cut by 2 bases and J by 6 bases, with 17 bases left in between. In germline, CDR1 is MNHEY, CDR2 SVGAGI. The CDR3 runs to 15 residues. For the CDR3, the DNA is TGTGCCAGCAGTTACACCTGGATAGAGGGGTCCGAGCAGTACTTC. As protein: CASSYTWIEGSEQYF.

This clone is a singleton in its sample. The V call is TRBV7-9, the J call TRBJ1-1; D call uncertain. CDR3 length: 10 amino acids. The V end was cut by 5 bases, the J end by 3 bases, with 1 base between. Germline CDR1 is SEHNR and CDR2 is FQNEAQ (reference sequence). CDR3 DNA: TGTGCCAGCAGCCACACTGAAGCTTTCTTT. Protein product: CASSHTEAFF.

The J gene is TRBJ1-6, the V gene TRBV7-2; no reliable D call. The V end lost 8 bases, the J end lost 4 bases, and 15 bases lay between the germline ends. From germline, CDR1 is SGHTA and CDR2 FQGNSA. The CDR3 is made up of 15 amino acids. The CDR3 here is CASQREVLYNSPLHF. The CDR3 DNA reads TGTGCCAGCCAGAGGGAGGTCCTTTATAATTCACCCCTCCACTTT.

This clone was counted between two and nine times. V and J are TRBV9 and TRBJ1-1; 7 bases are shared with TRBD1. This CDR3 is built from 15 residues. Germline CDR1 and CDR2: SGDLS and YYNGEE. With V trimmed by 0 bases and J by 5 bases, 7 bases remained unmatched. CDR3 sequence: CASSVGGGGRTEAFF. The DNA for the CDR3 is TGTGCCAGCAGCGTAGGCGGAGGGGGCCGTACTGAAGCTTTCTTT.

By its share, this clone is medium-sized. The genes are TRBV6-1 and TRBJ2-7, with D possibly matching TRBD1 (5 bases). V was shortened by 1 base and J by 2 bases, with 12 bases between the two germline ends. The CDR3 consists of 15 residues. Looked up from germline, CDR1 is MNHNS and CDR2 is SASEGT. The CDR3 DNA reads TGTGCCAGCAGTGAAGATCCAGGGTCGGCCTACGAGCAGTACTTC. Translating gives CASSEDPGSAYEQYF.

The chain joins TRBV11-2 to TRBJ2-5; D unclear. The CDR3 contains 14 residues. V was shortened by 1 base and J by 6 bases, with 12 bases between the two germline ends. Germline values: CDR1 SGHAT, CDR2 FQNNGV. The CDR3 coding sequence is TGTGCCAGCAGCTTAGCGCCTAGTCAACAGACCCAGTACTTC. Translating gives CASSLAPSQQTQYF.

The table lists this clone with many counts. V gene TRBV4-1 combines with J gene TRBJ1-5; possible D gene TRBD1, 5 bases. This CDR3 spans 15 amino acids. V gave up 0 bases and J gave up 5 bases, with 11 bases separating them. The germline V gene encodes CDR1 MGHRA and CDR2 YSYEKL. The CDR3 reads CASSQDSEGYQPQHF. The DNA for the CDR3 is TGCGCCAGCAGCCAAGATAGTGAGGGGTATCAGCCCCAGCATTTT.

The rearrangement uses TRBV30 and TRBJ1-5; D is uncertain. The germline V gene encodes CDR1 GTSNPN and CDR2 SVGIG (reference sequence). Trimming stripped 0 bases from V and 3 bases from J, with 9 bases between. CDR3 size: 14 residues. The CDR3 loop is CAWSVLGPNQPQHF. The CDR3 DNA reads TGTGCCTGGAGTGTACTGGGCCCCAATCAGCCCCAGCATTTT.

The rearrangement links TRBV6-1 to TRBJ1-5, with no clear D. Germline V lookup: CDR1 MNHNS, CDR2 SASEGT. The ends were cut back, 7 bases at V and 9 bases at J, with 7 bases in the middle. The CDR3 covers 10 residues. In nucleotides, the CDR3 is TGTGCCAGCAATGAGTGGCCCCAGCATTTT. This encodes CASNEWPQHF.

The chain couples TRBV19 to TRBJ2-6; D is ambiguous. There are 15 residues in the CDR3. CDR1 and CDR2 (germline): LNHDA, SQIVND (reference sequence). Trimming shortened V by 5 bases and J by 4 bases, and 12 bases separated the two germline ends. CDR3 in amino acids: CASSDRFLGANVLTF. CDR3 sequence (DNA): TGTGCCAGTAGTGACCGGTTCTTAGGGGCCAACGTCCTGACTTTC. The full variable domain, in which reference TRBV19 and TRBJ2-6 provide the parts outside the CDR3, is DGGITQSPKYLFRKEGQNVTLSCEQNLNHDAMYWYRQDPGQGLRLIYYSQIVNDFQKGDIAEGYSVSREKKESFPLTVTSAQKNPTAFYLCASSDRFLGANVLTFGAGSRLTVL.

The rearrangement uses TRBV5-1 and TRBJ2-5, with 8 bases aligning to TRBD2. CDR3 size: 14 residues. Unmatched junction bases numbered 9, after V lost 6 bases and J lost 5 bases. The germline V gene has CDR1 SGHRS and CDR2 YFSETQ. Here the CDR3 reads CASKPGGPQETQYF. The CDR3 region has the DNA TGCGCCAGCAAACCGGGAGGGCCGCAGGAGACCCAGTACTTC.

The chain links TRBV5-1 to TRBJ2-1; weak D call: TRBD2 (5 bases). V gave up 4 bases and J gave up 4 bases, with 12 bases separating them. Germline lookup yields CDR1 SGHRS and CDR2 YFSETQ. The CDR3 consists of 14 residues. This chain's CDR3 is CASSRGSEYNEQFF. CDR3 nucleotides: TGCGCCAGCAGCCGAGGGTCTGAATACAATGAGCAGTTCTTC.

The DNA of the CDR3 is TGTGCCAGCAGCTTGGGAACTTTGAACACTGAAGCTTTCTTT. Its protein is CASSLGTLNTEAFF. The chain combines TRBV5-4 with TRBJ1-1; no firm D call. Deletions cut 0 bases from V and 0 bases from J, with 6 bases between. CDR3 length: 14 amino acids. Per the germline V gene, CDR1 is SGHNT and CDR2 is YYREEE (reference sequence).